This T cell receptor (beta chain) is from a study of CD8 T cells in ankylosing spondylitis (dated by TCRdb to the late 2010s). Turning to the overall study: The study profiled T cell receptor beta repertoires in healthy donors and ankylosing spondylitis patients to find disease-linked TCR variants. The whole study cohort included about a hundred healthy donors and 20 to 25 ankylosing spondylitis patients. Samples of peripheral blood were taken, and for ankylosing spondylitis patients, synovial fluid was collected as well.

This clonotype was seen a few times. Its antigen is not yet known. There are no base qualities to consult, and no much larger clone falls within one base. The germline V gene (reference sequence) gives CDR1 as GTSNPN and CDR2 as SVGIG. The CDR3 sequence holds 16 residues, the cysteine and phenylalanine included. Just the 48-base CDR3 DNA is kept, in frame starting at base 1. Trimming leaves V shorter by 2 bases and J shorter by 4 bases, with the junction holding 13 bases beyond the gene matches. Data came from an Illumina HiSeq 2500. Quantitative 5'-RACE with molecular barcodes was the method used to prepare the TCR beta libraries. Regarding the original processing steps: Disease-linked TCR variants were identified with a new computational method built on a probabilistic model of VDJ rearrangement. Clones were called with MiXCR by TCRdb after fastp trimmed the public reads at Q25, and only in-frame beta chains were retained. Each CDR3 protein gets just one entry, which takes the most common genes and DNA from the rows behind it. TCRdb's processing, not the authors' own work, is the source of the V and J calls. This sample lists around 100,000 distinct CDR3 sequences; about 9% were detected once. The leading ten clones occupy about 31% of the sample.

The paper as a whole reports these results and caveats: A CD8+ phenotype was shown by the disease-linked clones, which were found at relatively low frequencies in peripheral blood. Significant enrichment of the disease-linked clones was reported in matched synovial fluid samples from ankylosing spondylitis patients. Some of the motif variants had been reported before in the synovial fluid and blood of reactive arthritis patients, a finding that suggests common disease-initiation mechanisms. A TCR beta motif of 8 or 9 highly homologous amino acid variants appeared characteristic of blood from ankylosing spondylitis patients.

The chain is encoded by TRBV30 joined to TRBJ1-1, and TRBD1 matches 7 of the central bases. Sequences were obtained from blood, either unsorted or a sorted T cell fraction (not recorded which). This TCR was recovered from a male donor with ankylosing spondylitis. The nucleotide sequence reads TGTGCCTGGAGTCTACAGGGGAAGGTGGTGGTCACTGAAGCTTTCTTT. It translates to CAWSLQGKVVVTEAFF.